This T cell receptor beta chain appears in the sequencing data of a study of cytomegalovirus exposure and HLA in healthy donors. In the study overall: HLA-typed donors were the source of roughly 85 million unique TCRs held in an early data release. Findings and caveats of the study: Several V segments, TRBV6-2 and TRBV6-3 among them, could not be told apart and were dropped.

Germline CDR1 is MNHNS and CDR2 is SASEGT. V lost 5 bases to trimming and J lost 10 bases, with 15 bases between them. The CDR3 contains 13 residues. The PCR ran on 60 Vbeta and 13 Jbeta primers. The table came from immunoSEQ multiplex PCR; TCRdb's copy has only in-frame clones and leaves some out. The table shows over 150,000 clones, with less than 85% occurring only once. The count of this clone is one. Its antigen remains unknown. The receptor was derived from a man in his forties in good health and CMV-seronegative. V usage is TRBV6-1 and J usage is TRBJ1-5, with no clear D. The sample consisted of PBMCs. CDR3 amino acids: CASSTVGVHPQHF. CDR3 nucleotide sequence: TGTGCCAGCAGTACGGTGGGCGTGCATCCCCAGCATTTT.